This T cell receptor (beta chain) emerged from a study of response to subunit inactivated influenza vaccine. TCRdb independently ran MiXCR on the RT-PCR reads; one entry per CDR3 protein. The sample holds roughly 570,000 distinct CDR3 sequences, 13% seen once. The CDR3 spans 15 residues. J lost 1 base, V lost 4 bases, and 5 bases had no gene match. CDR1 and CDR2 from the germline V gene are DFQATT and SNEGSKA (reference sequence). This specimen consisted of PBMCs from blood, obtained 40 to 50 days after vaccination. This clonotype was obtained from a man aged 50-60 years who received an inactivated influenza vaccine. The genes are TRBV20-1 and TRBJ2-1; TRBD2 matches 9 bases. The CDR3 is CSAKLAGRSYNEQFF. Here the CDR3 DNA reads TGCAGTGCTAAACTAGCGGGCCGTTCCTACAATGAGCAGTTCTTC.